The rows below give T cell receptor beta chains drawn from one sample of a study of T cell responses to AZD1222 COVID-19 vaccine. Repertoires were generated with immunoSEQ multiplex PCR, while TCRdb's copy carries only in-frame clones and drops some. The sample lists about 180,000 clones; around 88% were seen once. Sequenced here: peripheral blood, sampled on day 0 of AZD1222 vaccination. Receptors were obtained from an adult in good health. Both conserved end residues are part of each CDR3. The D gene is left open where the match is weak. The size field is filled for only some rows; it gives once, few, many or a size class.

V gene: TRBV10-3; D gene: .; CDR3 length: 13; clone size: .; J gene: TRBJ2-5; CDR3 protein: CAISQGALETQYF; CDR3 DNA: TGTGCCATCAGCCAAGGGGCTCTGGAGACCCAGTACTTC
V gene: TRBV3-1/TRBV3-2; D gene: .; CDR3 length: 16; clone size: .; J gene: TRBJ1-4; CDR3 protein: CASSSLLRGSREKLFF; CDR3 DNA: TGTGCCAGCAGCTCACTCCTCCGGGGGTCTCGCGAAAAACTGTTTTTT
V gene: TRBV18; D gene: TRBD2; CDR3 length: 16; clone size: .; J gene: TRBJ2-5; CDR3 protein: CASSLRGGLVQETQYF; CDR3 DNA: TGTGCCAGCTCCCTCCGGGGGGGCCTAGTCCAAGAGACCCAGTACTTC
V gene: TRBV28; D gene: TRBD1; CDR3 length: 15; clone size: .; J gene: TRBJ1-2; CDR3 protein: CASNLGQGRYFGYTF; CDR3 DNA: TGTGCCAGCAACCTGGGACAGGGTCGGTATTTTGGCTACACCTTC
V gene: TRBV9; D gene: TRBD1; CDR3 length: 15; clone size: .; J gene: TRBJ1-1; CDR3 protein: CASSVGGQGARGAFF; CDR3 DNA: TGTGCCAGCAGCGTAGGCGGCCAGGGGGCGCGAGGAGCTTTCTTT
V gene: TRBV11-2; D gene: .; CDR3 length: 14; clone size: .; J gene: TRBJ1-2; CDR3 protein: CASSLDSAGLGYTF; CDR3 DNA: TGTGCCAGCAGCTTAGATTCGGCCGGGCTTGGCTACACCTTC
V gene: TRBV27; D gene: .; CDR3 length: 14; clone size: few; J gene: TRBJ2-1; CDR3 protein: CASSPWGANNEQFF; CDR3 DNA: TGTGCCAGCAGTCCCTGGGGGGCCAACAATGAGCAGTTCTTC
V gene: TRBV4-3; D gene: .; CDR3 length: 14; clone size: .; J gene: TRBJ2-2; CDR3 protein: CASSQRQDTGELFF; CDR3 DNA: TGCGCCAGCAGCCAACGGCAGGACACCGGGGAGCTGTTTTTT
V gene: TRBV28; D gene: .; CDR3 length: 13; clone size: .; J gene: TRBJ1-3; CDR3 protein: CASSRTEGNTIYF; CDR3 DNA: TGTGCCAGCAGCCGAACGGAAGGAAACACCATATATTTT
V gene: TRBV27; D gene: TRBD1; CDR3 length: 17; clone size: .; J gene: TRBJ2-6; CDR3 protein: CASSPTGGPSGANVLTF; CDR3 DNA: TGTGCCAGCAGTCCAACAGGGGGGCCCTCTGGGGCCAACGTCCTGACTTTC
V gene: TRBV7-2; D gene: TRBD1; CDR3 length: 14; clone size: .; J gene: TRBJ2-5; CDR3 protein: CASKTDRALETQYF; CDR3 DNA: TGTGCCAGCAAAACGGACAGGGCGCTAGAGACCCAGTACTTC
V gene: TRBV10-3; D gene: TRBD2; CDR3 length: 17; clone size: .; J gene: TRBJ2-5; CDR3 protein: CAISDHGVAGAKETQYF; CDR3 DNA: TGTGCCATCAGTGATCATGGCGTAGCGGGGGCAAAAGAGACCCAGTACTTC
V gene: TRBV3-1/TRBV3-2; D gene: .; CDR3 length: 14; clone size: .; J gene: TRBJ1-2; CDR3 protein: CASSQEGKGKGYTF; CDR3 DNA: TGTGCCAGCAGCCAAGAGGGAAAAGGGAAAGGCTACACCTTC
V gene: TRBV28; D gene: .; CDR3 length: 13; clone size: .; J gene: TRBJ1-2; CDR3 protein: CASSPLDGYGYTF; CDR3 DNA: TGTGCCAGCAGCCCCCTAGACGGGTATGGCTACACCTTC
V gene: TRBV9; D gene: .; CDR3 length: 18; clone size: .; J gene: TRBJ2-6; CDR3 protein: CASSPLTGARSGANVLTF; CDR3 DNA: TGTGCCAGCAGCCCATTGACGGGGGCTAGATCTGGGGCCAACGTCCTGACTTTC
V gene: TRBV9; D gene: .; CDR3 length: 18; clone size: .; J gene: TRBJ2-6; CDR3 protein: CASSSYSDNPKGANVLTF; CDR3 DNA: TGTGCCAGCAGCTCTTATTCGGACAATCCAAAAGGGGCCAACGTCCTGACTTTC
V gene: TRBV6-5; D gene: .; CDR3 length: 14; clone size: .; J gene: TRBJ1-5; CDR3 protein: CASWVGYSNQPQHF; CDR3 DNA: TGTGCCAGCTGGGTGGGGTATAGCAATCAGCCCCAGCATTTT
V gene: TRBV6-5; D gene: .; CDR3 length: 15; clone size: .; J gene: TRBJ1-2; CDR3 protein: CASSYVRETGYGYTF; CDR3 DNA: TGTGCCAGCAGTTACGTGAGGGAAACGGGCTATGGCTACACCTTC
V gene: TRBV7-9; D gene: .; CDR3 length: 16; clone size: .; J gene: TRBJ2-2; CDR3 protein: CASRLPGTDNTGELFF; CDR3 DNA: TGTGCCAGCAGACTCCCCGGGACGGATAACACCGGGGAGCTGTTTTTT
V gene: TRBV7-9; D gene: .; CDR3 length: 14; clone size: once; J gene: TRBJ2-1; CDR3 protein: CASSLALEKNEQFF; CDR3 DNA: TGTGCCAGCAGCTTAGCGTTGGAGAAAAATGAGCAGTTCTTC
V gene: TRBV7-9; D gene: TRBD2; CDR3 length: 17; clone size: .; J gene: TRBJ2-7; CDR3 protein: CASSPGGLAGDLYEQYF; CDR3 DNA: TGTGCCAGCAGCCCCGGAGGGCTAGCGGGGGACCTTTACGAGCAGTACTTC
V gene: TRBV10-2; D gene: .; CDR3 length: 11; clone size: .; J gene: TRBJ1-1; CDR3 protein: CASTVGSEAFF; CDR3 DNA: TGCGCCAGCACTGTGGGCTCTGAAGCTTTCTTT
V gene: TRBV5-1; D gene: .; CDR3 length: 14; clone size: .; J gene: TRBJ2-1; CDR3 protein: CASSAGFTYNEQFF; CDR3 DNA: TGCGCCAGCAGCGCGGGTTTTACCTACAATGAGCAGTTCTTC
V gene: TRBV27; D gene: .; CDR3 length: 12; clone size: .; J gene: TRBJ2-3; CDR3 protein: CASSGGGDTQYF; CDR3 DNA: TGTGCCAGCAGCGGAGGGGGGGATACGCAGTATTTT
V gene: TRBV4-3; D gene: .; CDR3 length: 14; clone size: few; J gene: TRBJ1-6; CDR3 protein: CASSQDTENSPLHF; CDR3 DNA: TGCGCCAGCAGCCAAGATACTGAAAATTCACCCCTCCACTTT
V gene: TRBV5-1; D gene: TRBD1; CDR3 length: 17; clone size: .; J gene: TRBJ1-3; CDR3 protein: CASSLAGSDRAGNTIYF; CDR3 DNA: TGCGCCAGCAGCTTGGCCGGGTCCGACAGGGCCGGAAACACCATATATTTT
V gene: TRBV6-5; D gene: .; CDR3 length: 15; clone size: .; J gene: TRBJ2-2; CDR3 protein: CASSRDRSNTGELFF; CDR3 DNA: TGTGCCAGCAGTCGCGACAGGTCAAACACCGGGGAGCTGTTTTTT
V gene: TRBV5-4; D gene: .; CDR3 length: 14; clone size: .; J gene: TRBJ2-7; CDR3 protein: CASSLGGSLYEQYF; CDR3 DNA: TGTGCCAGCAGCTTGGGAGGGAGCCTCTACGAGCAGTACTTC
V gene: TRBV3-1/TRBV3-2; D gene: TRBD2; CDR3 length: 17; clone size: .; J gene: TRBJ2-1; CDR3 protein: CASSQLRTSGPYNEQFF; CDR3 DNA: TGTGCCAGCAGCCAGTTACGGACTAGCGGGCCGTACAATGAGCAGTTCTTC
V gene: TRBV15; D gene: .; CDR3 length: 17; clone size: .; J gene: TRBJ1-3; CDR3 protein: CATSRESLLGAGNTIYF; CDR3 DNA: TGTGCCACCAGCAGAGAAAGTTTATTAGGGGCTGGAAACACCATATATTTT
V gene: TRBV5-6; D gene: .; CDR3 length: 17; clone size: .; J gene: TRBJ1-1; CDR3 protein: CASSTLLRGLRNTEAFF; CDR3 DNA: TGTGCCAGCAGCACCTTGTTGAGGGGCCTGCGGAACACTGAAGCTTTCTTT
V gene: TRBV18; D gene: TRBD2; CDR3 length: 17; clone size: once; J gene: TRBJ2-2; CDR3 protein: CASSPQRVPGGTGELFF; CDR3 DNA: TGTGCCAGCTCACCCCAGCGGGTTCCGGGAGGTACCGGGGAGCTGTTTTTT
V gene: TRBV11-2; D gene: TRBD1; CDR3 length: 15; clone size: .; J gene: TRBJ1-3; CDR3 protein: CASSLGQGEGNTIYF; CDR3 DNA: TGTGCCAGCAGCCTCGGACAGGGAGAAGGAAACACCATATATTTT
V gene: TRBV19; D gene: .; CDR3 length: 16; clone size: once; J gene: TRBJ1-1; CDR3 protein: CASRRIHRVGDTEAFF; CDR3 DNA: TGTGCCAGTAGGAGAATCCACAGGGTCGGGGACACTGAAGCTTTCTTT
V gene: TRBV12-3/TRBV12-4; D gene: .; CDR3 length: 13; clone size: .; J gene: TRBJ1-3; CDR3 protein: CASMGQNGNTIYF; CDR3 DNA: TGTGCCAGCATGGGACAAAATGGAAACACCATATATTTT
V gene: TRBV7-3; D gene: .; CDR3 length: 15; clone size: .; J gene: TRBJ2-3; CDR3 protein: CASSLGGDSTDTQYF; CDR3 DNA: TGTGCCAGCAGCTTAGGCGGGGACAGCACAGATACGCAGTATTTT
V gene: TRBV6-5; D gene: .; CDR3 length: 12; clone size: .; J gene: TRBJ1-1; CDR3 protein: CASGTGDTEAFF; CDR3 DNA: TGTGCCAGCGGCACGGGTGACACTGAAGCTTTCTTT
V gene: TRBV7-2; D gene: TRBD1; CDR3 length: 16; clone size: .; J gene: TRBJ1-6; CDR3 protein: CASSQGSGQGYSPLHF; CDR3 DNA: TGTGCCAGCAGCCAAGGGTCGGGACAGGGTTATTCACCCCTCCACTTT
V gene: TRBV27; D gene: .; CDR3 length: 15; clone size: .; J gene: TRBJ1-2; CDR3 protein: CASSLDQGMSSGYTF; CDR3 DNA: TGTGCCAGCAGTTTGGATCAAGGCATGTCGTCTGGCTACACCTTC
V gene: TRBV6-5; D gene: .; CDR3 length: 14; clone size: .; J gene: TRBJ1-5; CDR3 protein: CASSLGGLEQPQHF; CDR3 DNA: TGTGCCAGCAGTTTAGGGGGACTCGAGCAGCCCCAGCATTTT
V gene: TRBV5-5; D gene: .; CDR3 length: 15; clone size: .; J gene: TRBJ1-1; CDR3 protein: CASSLYGGLGSEAFF; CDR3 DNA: TGTGCCAGCAGCTTGTATGGGGGCCTCGGGTCTGAAGCTTTCTTT
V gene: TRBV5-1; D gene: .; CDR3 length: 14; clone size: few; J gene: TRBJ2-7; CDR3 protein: CASSLGSSSYEQYF; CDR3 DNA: TGCGCCAGCAGCTTGGGTTCCAGCTCCTACGAGCAGTACTTC
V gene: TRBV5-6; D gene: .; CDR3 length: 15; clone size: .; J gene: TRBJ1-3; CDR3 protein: CASSLVESPGNTIYF; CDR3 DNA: TGTGCCAGCAGCTTGGTGGAGAGTCCGGGAAACACCATATATTTT
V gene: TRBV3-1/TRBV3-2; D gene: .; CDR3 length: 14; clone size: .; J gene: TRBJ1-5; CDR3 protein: CASSPGGDAQPQHF; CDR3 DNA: TGTGCCAGCAGCCCCGGGGGGGACGCTCAGCCCCAGCATTTT
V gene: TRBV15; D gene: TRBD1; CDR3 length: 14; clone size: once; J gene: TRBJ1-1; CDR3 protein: CATSRGTANTEAFF; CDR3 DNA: TGTGCCACCAGCAGGGGGACAGCGAACACTGAAGCTTTCTTT
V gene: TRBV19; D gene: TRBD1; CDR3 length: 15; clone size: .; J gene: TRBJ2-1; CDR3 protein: CASSPDRGSYNEQFF; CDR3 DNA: TGTGCCAGTAGTCCAGACAGGGGATCCTACAATGAGCAGTTCTTC
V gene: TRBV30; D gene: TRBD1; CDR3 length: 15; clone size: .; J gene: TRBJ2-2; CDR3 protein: CAWTTDRANTGELFF; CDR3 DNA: TGTGCCTGGACTACGGACAGGGCGAACACCGGGGAGCTGTTTTTT
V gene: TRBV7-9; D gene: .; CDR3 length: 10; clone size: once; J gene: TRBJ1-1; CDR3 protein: CATSTGEAFF; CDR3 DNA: TGTGCCACCTCCACAGGTGAAGCTTTCTTT
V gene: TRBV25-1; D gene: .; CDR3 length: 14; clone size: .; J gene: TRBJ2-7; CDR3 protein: CASRPGGGYYEQYF; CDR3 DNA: TGTGCCAGCAGACCGGGGGGCGGTTACTACGAGCAGTACTTC
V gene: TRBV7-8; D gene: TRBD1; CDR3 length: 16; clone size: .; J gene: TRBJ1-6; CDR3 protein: CASSQTGTGPNSPLHF; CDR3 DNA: TGTGCCAGCAGCCAAACCGGGACAGGCCCTAATTCACCCCTCCACTTT
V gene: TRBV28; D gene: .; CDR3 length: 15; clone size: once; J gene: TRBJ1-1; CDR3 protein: CASSFSGRMNTEAFF; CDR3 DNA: TGTGCCAGCAGTTTCTCAGGTCGAATGAACACTGAAGCTTTCTTT
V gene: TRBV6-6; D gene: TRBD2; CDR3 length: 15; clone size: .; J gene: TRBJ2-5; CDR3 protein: CASSSGLAGGETQYF; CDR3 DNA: TGTGCCAGCAGTTCGGGACTAGCGGGGGGGGAGACCCAGTACTTC
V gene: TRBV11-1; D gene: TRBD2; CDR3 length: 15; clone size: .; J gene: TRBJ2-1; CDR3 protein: CASSLGGGGRNEQFF; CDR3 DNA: TGTGCCAGCAGCTTAGGCGGGGGGGGCCGGAATGAGCAGTTCTTC
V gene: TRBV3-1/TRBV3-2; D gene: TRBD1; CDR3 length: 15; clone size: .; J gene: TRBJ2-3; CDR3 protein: CASSPGQGSADTQYF; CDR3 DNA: TGTGCCAGCAGCCCGGGACAGGGGAGCGCAGATACGCAGTATTTT
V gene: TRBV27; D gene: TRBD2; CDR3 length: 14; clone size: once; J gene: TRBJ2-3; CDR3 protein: CASSLAGGADTQYF; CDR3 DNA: TGTGCCAGCAGTTTAGCGGGGGGCGCAGATACGCAGTATTTT
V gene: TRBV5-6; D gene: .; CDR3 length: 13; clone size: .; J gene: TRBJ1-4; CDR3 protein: CASRETTNEKLFF; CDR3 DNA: TGTGCCAGCAGGGAAACAACTAATGAAAAACTGTTTTTT
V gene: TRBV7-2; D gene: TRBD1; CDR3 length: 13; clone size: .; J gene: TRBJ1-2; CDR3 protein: CASSATGLDGYTF; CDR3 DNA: TGTGCCAGCAGCGCGACAGGGCTCGATGGCTACACCTTC
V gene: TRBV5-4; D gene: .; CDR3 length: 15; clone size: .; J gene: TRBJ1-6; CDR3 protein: CASSATGGANSPLHF; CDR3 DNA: TGTGCCAGCAGCGCCACGGGGGGCGCTAATTCACCCCTCCACTTT
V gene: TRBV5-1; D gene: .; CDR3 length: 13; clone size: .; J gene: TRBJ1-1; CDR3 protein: CASSSPVGGKAFF; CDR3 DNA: TGCGCCAGCAGCTCCCCTGTGGGTGGTAAAGCTTTCTTT
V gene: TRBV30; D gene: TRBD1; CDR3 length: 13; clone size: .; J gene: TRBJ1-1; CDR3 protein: CAWSRQGNTEAFF; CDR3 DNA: TGTGCCTGGAGTCGACAGGGTAACACTGAAGCTTTCTTT